One sample yielded the 19 T cell receptor beta chains listed below, sequenced in a study of blood T cell repertoires in COVID-19. Sequencing used immunoSEQ multiplex PCR; TCRdb keeps in-frame clones, though not all of them. This sample has about 190,000 clones; about 82% occur once, and the top ten carry under 5.5%. What was sequenced was peripheral blood. These receptors all come from a woman aged 25 to 39 with acute or convalescent COVID-19.

A remark on this clone: Other DNA sequences from this sample encode an identical CDR3 as well. V usage is TRBV28 and J usage is TRBJ1-2, with D hard to call. The germline gives CDR1 MDHEN, CDR2 SYDVKM. Trimming shortened V by 3 bases and J by 4 bases, and 6 bases separated the two germline ends. The CDR3 is made up of 12 amino acids. The CDR3 loop reads CASSFSVYGYTF. The CDR3 DNA reads TGTGCCAGCAGTTTTAGTGTCTATGGCTACACCTTC.

The chain couples TRBV7-9 to TRBJ2-1; TRBD2 matches at 11 bases. CDR1 is SEHNR, CDR2 FQNEAQ, per germline (reference sequence). The CDR3 has 17 residues. Trimming cost V 1 base and J 6 bases; bases outside gene matches: 8. In nucleotides, the CDR3 is TGTGCCAGCAGCTTAGGGTCTAGCGGGAGGTTATCCAATGAGCAGTTCTTC. Encoded protein: CASSLGSSGRLSNEQFF.

The chain combines TRBV4-2 with TRBJ1-1, with 10 bases matching TRBD1. Germline V gene lookup returns CDR1 LGHNA and CDR2 YNFKEQ. V dropped 4 bases and J dropped 1; count of bases not matched to a gene: 6. The CDR3 runs to 16 residues. CDR3 protein: CASSRTGQGRNTEAFF. CDR3 coding DNA: TGTGCCAGCAGCCGCACGGGACAGGGGAGGAACACTGAAGCTTTCTTT.

The chain has TRBV6-1 and TRBJ1-4; no firm D call. This CDR3 is built from 13 residues. V lost 3 bases to trimming and J lost 5 bases, with 7 bases between them. Germline V gives CDR1 MNHNS, CDR2 SASEGT. The CDR3 nucleotides are TGTGCCAGCAGTGATCGCCAGAATGAAAAACTGTTTTTT. Translation: CASSDRQNEKLFF.

The CDR3, as DNA: TGTGCCAGCAGCCGGACAGGCTCTGGGGCCAACGTCCTGACTTTC. Translation: CASSRTGSGANVLTF. This rearrangement joins TRBV7-9 to TRBJ2-6; 7 bases align to TRBD1. CDR3 size: 15 residues. Losses at the gene ends were 5 bases for V and 0 bases for J; bases not matched to a gene: 1. Germline V CDR1 and CDR2: SEHNR, FQNEAQ (reference sequence).

This chain connects TRBV19 to TRBJ1-5; D may be TRBD1 (5 bases). The CDR3 extends over 17 amino acids. Looked up from germline, CDR1 is LNHDA and CDR2 is SQIVND (reference sequence). Trimming shortened V by 3 bases and J by 2 bases, and 17 bases separated the two germline ends. The CDR3 region has the DNA TGTGCCAGTAGTATTCTTCGGGGGAATGAAGGCAATCAGCCCCAGCATTTT. Protein sequence: CASSILRGNEGNQPQHF.

The V call is TRBV7-9, the J call TRBJ2-1; TRBD2 might be the D (5 bases). V lost 2 bases, J lost 7 bases, and 15 bases lay in between. The CDR3 loop spans 15 amino acids. Germline CDR1 reads SEHNR; CDR2 reads FQNEAQ (reference sequence). Here the CDR3 reads CASSLSRLAGNEQFF. The CDR3 nucleotides read TGTGCCAGCAGCTTATCTCGGCTAGCAGGTAATGAGCAGTTCTTC. The full variable domain, in which reference TRBV7-9 and TRBJ2-1 provide the parts outside the CDR3, is DTGVSQNPRHKITKRGQNVTFRCDPISEHNRLYWYRQTLGQGPEFLTYFQNEAQLEKSRLLSDRFSAERPKGSFSTLEIQRTEQGDSAMYLCASSLSRLAGNEQFFGPGTRLTVL.

The sample holds a few counts of this clone. This sequence joins TRBV19 and TRBJ1-5; 7 bases are a match to TRBD1. CDR1 and CDR2 (germline): LNHDA, SQIVND (reference sequence). J lost 2 bases, V lost 3 bases, and 10 bases had no gene match. The CDR3 runs to 17 residues. CDR3 loop: CASSIRRSGGGNQPQHF. CDR3 in DNA: TGTGCCAGTAGTATCCGACGGTCAGGGGGAGGCAATCAGCCCCAGCATTTT.

V and J are TRBV4-2 and TRBJ2-2; D is perhaps TRBD2 (6 bases). V gave up 2 bases and J gave up 4 bases, with 17 bases separating them. The germline V gene encodes CDR1 LGHNA and CDR2 YNFKEQ. The CDR3 totals 17 residues. The CDR3 DNA reads as TGTGCCAGCAGCCAAAGTGGGACTGCTCAACGCACCGGGGAGCTGTTTTTT. Protein: CASSQSGTAQRTGELFF.

The rearrangement links TRBV7-2 to TRBJ2-7, with D perhaps TRBD1 (6 bases). Trimming shortened V by 7 bases and J by 4 bases, and 17 bases separated the two germline ends. Germline loops: CDR1 SGHTA, CDR2 FQGNSA. The CDR3 loop spans 14 amino acids. CDR3 bases: TGTGCCAGCAACCATGCCACAGGGATGTACGAGCAGTACTTC. It translates to CASNHATGMYEQYF.

The chain couples TRBV25-1 to TRBJ2-5; 10 positions agree with TRBD1. Germline V lookup: CDR1 MGHDK, CDR2 SYGVNS. This CDR3 contains 15 residues. V shed 10 bases, J shed 5 bases, and the junction held 13 bases outside the gene matches. The CDR3 region is CATMSQDRGWETQYF. The CDR3 DNA sequence: TGTGCCACTATGAGCCAGGACAGGGGGTGGGAGACCCAGTACTTC.

This clone was observed a handful of times. The genes are TRBV29-1 and TRBJ1-2, with D uncertain. The V end lost 7 bases, the J end lost 5 bases, and 20 bases lay between the germline ends. There are 14 residues in the CDR3. Germline CDR1 SQVTM, CDR2 ANQGSEA. The chain's CDR3 is CSAGGGRARYGYTF. Here the CDR3 DNA reads TGCAGCGCTGGAGGCGGGCGGGCAAGATATGGCTACACCTTC.

The genes are TRBV4-3 and TRBJ1-2; the D is unclear. CDR3 size: 14 residues. Trimming removed 0 bases at V and 1 base at J, with 6 bases between. In germline, CDR1 is LGHNA, CDR2 YSLEER. The CDR3 nucleotides are TGCGCCAGCAGCCAAGAGCCGGGTAACTATGGCTACACCTTC. It yields the protein CASSQEPGNYGYTF.

The genes are TRBV12-3 or TRBV12-4 and TRBJ1-2; D remains unclear. The CDR3 length is 13 residues. Deletions cut 2 bases from V and 8 bases from J, with 12 bases between. In DNA form, the CDR3 reads TGTGCCAGCAGTTTAATTACCCCGGGGGGCTACACCTTC. Translated: CASSLITPGGYTF.

The chain joins TRBV13 to TRBJ1-2, with a weak D call TRBD1 (6 bases). Per germline, CDR1 PRHDT and CDR2 FYEKMQ (reference sequence). The CDR3 length is 15 residues. The germline V and J ends were trimmed by 0 bases and 5 bases, with 13 bases remaining between them. CDR3 DNA: TGTGCCAGCAGCTTAGGACAGGGCATCGGTTATGGCTACACCTTC. Translated, it gives CASSLGQGIGYGYTF.

The J gene is TRBJ2-1, the V gene TRBV7-6; 7 nucleotides agree with TRBD1. The V and J ends lost 4 bases and 5 bases, in that order; junction bases with no gene match: 11. Germline V CDR1 and CDR2: SGHVS, FNYEAQ. This CDR3 is 16 amino acids long. The CDR3 protein is CASSSSPGQSNNEQFF. The CDR3 DNA sequence: TGTGCCAGCAGCTCTAGCCCGGGACAGTCTAACAATGAGCAGTTCTTC.

This sequence joins TRBV21-1 and TRBJ1-1; the table assigns TRBD1, which was not confirmed against the DNA. TRBV21-1 is deemed a pseudogene. CDR3 length: 16 residues. In DNA, the CDR3 is TGTGCCAGCAGCAAACCTGGGACAGTGGGGACCAGAAGAGCTTTCTTT. It encodes CASSKPGTVGTRRAFF.

The CDR3 loop reads CASSPISGANVLTF. In nucleotides, the CDR3 is TGTGCCAGCAGTCCTATTTCTGGGGCCAACGTCCTGACTTTC. The chain couples TRBV28 to TRBJ2-6, with no clear D. Per germline, CDR1 MDHEN and CDR2 SYDVKM. This CDR3 region has 14 residues. Trimming removed 5 bases at V and 1 base at J, with 6 bases between. The whole variable domain, filled in from reference TRBV28 and TRBJ2-6, reads DVKVTQSSRYLVKRTGEKVFLECVQDMDHENMFWYRQDPGLGLRLIYFSYDVKMKEKGDIPEGYSVSREKKERFSLILESASTNQTSMYLCASSPISGANVLTFGAGSRLTVL.

The V and J genes are TRBV7-2 and TRBJ1-3, with 9 bases fitting TRBD1. V was clipped by 2 bases and J by 4 bases; unmatched bases: 6. This CDR3 has 16 residues. Germline-derived CDR1 and CDR2 are SGHTA and FQGNSA. DNA of the CDR3: TGTGCCAGCAGCTTATACGGGACAGGGCGAGGAAACACCATATATTTT. It yields the protein CASSLYGTGRGNTIYF. Variable domain in full (rest from reference TRBV7-2 and TRBJ1-3): GAGVSQSPSNKVTEKGKDVELRCDPISGHTALYWYRQSLGQGLEFLIYFQGNSAPDKSGLPSDRFSAERTGGSVSTLTIQRTQQEDSAVYLCASSLYGTGRGNTIYFGEGSWLTVV.